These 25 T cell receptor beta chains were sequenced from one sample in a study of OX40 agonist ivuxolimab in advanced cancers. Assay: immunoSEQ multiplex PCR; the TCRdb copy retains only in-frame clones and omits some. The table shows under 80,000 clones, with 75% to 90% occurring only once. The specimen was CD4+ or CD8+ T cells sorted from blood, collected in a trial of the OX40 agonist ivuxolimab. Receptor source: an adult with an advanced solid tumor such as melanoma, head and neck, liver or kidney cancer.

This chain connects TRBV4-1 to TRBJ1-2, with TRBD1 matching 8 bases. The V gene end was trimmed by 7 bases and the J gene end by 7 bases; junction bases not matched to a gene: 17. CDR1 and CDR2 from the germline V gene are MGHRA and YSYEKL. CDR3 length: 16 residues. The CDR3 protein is CASISGTGPQDGGYTF. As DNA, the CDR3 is TGCGCCAGCATCTCCGGGACAGGACCACAGGATGGTGGCTACACCTTC.

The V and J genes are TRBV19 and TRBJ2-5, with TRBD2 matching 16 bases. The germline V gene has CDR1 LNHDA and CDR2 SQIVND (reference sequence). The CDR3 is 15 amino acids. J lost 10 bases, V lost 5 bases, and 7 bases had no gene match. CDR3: CASSPGTSGRGDQYF. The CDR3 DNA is TGTGCCAGTAGTCCCGGGACTAGCGGGAGGGGGGACCAGTACTTC.

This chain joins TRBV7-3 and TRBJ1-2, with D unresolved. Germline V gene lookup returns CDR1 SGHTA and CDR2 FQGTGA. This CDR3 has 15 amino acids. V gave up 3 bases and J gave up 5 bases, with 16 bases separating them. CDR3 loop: CASSFGPGTEYGYTF. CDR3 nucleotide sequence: TGTGCCAGCAGCTTTGGCCCCGGAACAGAATATGGCTACACCTTC.

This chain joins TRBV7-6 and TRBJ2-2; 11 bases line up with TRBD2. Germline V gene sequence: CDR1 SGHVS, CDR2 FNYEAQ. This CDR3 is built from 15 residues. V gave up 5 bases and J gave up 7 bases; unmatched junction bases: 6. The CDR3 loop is CASSPLAGAIGELFF. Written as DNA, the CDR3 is TGTGCCAGCAGCCCACTAGCGGGGGCCATCGGGGAGCTGTTTTTT.

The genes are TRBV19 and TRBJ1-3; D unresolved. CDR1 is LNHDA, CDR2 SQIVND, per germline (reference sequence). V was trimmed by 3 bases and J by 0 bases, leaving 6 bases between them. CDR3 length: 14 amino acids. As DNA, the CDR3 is TGTGCCAGTAGTATCTCTAACTCTGGAAACACCATATATTTT. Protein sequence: CASSISNSGNTIYF.

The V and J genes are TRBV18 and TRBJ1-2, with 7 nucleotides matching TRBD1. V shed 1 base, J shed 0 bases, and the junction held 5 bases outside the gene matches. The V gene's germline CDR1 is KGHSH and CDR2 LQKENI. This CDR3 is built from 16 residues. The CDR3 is CASSPQLTGTNYGYTF. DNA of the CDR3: TGTGCCAGCTCACCACAACTGACAGGGACTAACTATGGCTACACCTTC.

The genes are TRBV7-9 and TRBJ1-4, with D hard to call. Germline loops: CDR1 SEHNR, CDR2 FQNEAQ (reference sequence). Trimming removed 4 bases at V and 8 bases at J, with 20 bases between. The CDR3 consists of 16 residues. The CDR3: CASSSPNSGIREKLFF. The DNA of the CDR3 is TGTGCCAGCAGCTCGCCCAACTCAGGAATTAGAGAAAAACTGTTTTTT.

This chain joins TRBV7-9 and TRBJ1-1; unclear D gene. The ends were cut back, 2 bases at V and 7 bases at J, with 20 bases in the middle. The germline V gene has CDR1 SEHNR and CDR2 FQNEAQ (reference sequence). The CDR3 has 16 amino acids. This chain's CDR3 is CASSLLTSSSANEAFF. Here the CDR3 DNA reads TGTGCCAGCAGCTTATTAACCTCCAGCAGTGCCAATGAAGCTTTCTTT. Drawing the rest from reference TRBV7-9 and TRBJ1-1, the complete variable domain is DTGVSQNPRHKITKRGQNVTFRCDPISEHNRLYWYRQTLGQGPEFLTYFQNEAQLEKSRLLSDRFSAERPKGSFSTLEIQRTEQGDSAMYLCASSLLTSSSANEAFFGQGTRLTVV.

The CDR3 DNA sequence: TGCGCCAGCAGCTTCTCCAGGGGTTATGGCTACACCTTC. Amino acids: CASSFSRGYGYTF. The V call is TRBV5-1, the J call TRBJ1-2; tentatively, D is TRBD1 (6 bases). The CDR3 has 13 residues. The V end lost 2 bases, the J end lost 5 bases, and 10 bases lay between the germline ends. Germline V gives CDR1 SGHRS, CDR2 YFSETQ.

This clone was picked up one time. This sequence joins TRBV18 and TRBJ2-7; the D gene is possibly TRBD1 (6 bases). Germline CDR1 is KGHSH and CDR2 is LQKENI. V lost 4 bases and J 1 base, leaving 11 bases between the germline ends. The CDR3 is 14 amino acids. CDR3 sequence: CASSQGTLSYEQYF. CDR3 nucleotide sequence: TGTGCCAGCTCACAGGGGACACTTTCCTACGAGCAGTACTTC.

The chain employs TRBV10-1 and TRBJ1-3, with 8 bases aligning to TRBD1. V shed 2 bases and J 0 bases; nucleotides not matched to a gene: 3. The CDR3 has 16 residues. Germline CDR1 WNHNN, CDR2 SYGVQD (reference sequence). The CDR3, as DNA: TGCGCCAGCAGTGAGGACAGGGGTTACTCTGGAAACACCATATATTTT. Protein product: CASSEDRGYSGNTIYF.

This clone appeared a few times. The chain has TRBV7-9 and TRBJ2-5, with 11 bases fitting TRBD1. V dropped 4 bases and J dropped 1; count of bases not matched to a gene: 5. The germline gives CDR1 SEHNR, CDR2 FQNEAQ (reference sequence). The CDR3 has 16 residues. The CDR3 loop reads CASSSAGTGGQETQYF. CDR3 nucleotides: TGTGCCAGCAGCTCCGCCGGGACAGGGGGCCAAGAGACCCAGTACTTC.

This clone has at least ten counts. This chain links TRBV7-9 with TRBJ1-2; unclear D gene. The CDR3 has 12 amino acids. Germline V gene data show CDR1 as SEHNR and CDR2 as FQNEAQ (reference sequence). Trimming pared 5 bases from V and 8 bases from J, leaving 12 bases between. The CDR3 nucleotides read TGTGCCAGCAGCCCAAGGGTGTACGGCTACACCTTC. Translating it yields CASSPRVYGYTF.

The CDR3 DNA sequence: TGTGCCAGCAGTGACCTAAGGACCCCTCCCACCTTC. It translates to CASSDLRTPPTF. V and J are TRBV6-1 and TRBJ1-2; D gene unclear. Germline V gives CDR1 MNHNS, CDR2 SASEGT. The CDR3 totals 12 residues. The V end was cut by 3 bases, the J end by 13 bases, with 15 bases between.

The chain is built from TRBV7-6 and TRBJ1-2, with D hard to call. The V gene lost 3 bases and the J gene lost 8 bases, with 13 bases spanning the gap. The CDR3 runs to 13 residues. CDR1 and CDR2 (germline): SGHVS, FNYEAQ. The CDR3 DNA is TGTGCCAGCAGCTTCGACCCTCTCGGGGGCTACACCTTC. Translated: CASSFDPLGGYTF.

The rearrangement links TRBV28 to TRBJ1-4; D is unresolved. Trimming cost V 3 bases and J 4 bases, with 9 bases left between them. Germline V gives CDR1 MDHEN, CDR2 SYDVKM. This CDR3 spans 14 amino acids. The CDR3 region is CASSFPVGNEKLFF. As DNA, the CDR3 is TGTGCCAGCAGTTTCCCTGTAGGTAATGAAAAACTGTTTTTT.

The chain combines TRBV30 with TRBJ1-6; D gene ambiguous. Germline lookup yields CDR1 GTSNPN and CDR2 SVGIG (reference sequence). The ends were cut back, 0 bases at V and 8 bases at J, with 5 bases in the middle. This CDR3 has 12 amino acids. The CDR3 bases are TGTGCCTGGAGTGTCAAGGATTCACCCCTCCACTTT. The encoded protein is CAWSVKDSPLHF.

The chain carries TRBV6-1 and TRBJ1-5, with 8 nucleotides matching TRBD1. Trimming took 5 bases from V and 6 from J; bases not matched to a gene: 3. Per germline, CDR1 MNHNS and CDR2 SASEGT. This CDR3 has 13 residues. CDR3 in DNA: TGTGCCAGCAGTAGGACAGGGCCTCAGCCCCAGCATTTT. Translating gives CASSRTGPQPQHF.

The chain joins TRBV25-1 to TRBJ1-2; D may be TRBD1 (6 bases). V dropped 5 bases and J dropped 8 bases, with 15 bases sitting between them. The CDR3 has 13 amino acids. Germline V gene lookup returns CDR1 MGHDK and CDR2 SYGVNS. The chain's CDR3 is CASSIKQGHGYTF. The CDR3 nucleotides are TGTGCCAGCAGTATAAAACAGGGACACGGCTACACCTTC.

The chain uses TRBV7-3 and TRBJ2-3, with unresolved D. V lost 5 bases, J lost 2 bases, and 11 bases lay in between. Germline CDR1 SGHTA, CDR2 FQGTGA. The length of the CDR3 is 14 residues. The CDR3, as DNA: TGTGCCAGCAGCCTCGACTGGAACACAGATACGCAGTATTTT. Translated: CASSLDWNTDTQYF.

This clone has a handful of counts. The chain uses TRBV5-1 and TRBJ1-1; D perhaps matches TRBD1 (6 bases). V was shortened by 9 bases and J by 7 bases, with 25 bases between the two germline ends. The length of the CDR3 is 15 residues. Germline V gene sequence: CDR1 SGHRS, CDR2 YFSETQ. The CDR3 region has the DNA TGCGCCACCCAGCAGGGGAACAGGGCTTTAGATGAAGCTTTCTTT. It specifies CATQQGNRALDEAFF.

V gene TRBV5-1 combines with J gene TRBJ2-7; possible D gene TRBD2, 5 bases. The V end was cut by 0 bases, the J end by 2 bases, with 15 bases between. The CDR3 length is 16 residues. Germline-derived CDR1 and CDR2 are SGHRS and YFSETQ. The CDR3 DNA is TGCGCCAGCAGCTTGGAATCAAGCGGAGGCACCTACGAGCAGTACTTC. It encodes CASSLESSGGTYEQYF.

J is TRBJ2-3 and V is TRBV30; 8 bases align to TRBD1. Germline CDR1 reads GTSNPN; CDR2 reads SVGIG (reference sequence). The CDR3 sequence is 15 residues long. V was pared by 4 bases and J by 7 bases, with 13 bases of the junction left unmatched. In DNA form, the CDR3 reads TGTGCCTGGAACAAAGGGCAGGGGGCGCAACATACGCAGTATTTT. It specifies CAWNKGQGAQHTQYF.

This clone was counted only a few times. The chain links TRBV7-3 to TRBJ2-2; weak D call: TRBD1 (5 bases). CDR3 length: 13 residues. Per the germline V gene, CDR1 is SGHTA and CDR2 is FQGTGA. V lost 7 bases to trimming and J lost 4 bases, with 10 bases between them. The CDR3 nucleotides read TGTGCCAGCAAGCAGGGTCCCACCGGGGAGCTGTTTTTT. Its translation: CASKQGPTGELFF.

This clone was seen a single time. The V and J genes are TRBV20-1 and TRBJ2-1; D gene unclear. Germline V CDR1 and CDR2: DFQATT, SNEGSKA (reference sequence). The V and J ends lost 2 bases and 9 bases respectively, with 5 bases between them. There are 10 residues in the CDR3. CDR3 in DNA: TGCAGTGCTAGATTGGCTGAGCAGTTCTTC. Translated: CSARLAEQFF.